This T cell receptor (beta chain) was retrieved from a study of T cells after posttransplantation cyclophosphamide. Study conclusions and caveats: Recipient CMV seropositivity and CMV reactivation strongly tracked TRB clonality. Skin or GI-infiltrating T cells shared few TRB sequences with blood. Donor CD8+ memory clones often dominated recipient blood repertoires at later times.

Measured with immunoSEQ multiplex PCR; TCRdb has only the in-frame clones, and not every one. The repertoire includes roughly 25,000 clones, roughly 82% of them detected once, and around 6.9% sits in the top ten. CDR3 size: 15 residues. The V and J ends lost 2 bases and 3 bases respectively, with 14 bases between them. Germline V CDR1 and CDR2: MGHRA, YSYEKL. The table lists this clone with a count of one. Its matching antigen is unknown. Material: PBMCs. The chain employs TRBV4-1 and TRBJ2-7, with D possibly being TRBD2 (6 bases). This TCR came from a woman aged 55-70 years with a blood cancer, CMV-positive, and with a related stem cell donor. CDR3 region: CASSQIPGLHYEQYF. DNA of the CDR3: TGCGCCAGCAGCCAAATCCCGGGACTCCACTACGAGCAGTACTTC.